What follows are 25 T cell receptor beta chains derived from one specimen sequenced in a study of ipilimumab plus nivolumab after autologous stem cell transplantation. Sequenced by immunoSEQ multiplex PCR; TCRdb stores in-frame clones only, minus some. The repertoire consists of approximately 5,300 clones, with approximately 70% occurring once and the leading ten covering approximately 28%. Material: PBMCs, obtained in a trial of ipilimumab plus nivolumab as post-transplant consolidation. The receptors stem from a male donor with multiple myeloma.

The V call is TRBV27, the J call TRBJ1-3; D call uncertain. The CDR3 loop spans 13 amino acids. Deletions cut 5 bases from V and 5 bases from J, with 10 bases between. Per germline, CDR1 MNHEY and CDR2 SMNVEV (reference sequence). CDR3 in amino acids: CASSPLPRNTIYF. In nucleotides, the CDR3 is TGTGCCAGCAGTCCCCTCCCGAGAAACACCATATATTTT.

V gene TRBV9 combines with J gene TRBJ2-6; TRBD1 agrees at 9 bases. CDR3 length: 18 residues. V was clipped by 3 bases and J by 4 bases; unmatched bases: 11. Germline-derived CDR1 and CDR2 are SGDLS and YYNGEE. CDR3 sequence reads: CASSGAPGQGWGANVLTF. CDR3 nucleotide sequence: TGTGCCAGCAGCGGGGCACCGGGACAGGGTTGGGGGGCCAACGTCCTGACTTTC.

J is TRBJ2-5 and V is TRBV27, with TRBD2 matching over 10 bases. Unmatched junction bases numbered 3, after V lost 7 bases and J lost 1 base. This CDR3 comprises 14 residues. Germline loops: CDR1 MNHEY, CDR2 SMNVEV (reference sequence). The DNA of the CDR3 is TGTGCCAGCAACCCTAGCGGGGGCCAAGAGACCCAGTACTTC. Translation: CASNPSGGQETQYF.

This chain connects TRBV4-3 to TRBJ1-1; possibly TRBD1 for D (5 bases). V lost 1 base, J lost 1 base, and 10 bases lay in between. The CDR3 contains 15 residues. CDR1 LGHNA and CDR2 YSLEER come from the germline V gene. The CDR3 region has the DNA TGCGCCAGCAGCCAAGGAACAGGATCGAACACTGAAGCTTTCTTT. Its translation: CASSQGTGSNTEAFF.

By frequency in the sample, this clone is large. Distinct nucleotide sequences in the sample also encode this CDR3. Here the CDR3 DNA reads TGTGCCAGCAGTTACTCTCTGGGAGTGTCCTACGAGCAGTACTTC. Residues: CASSYSLGVSYEQYF. This chain joins TRBV6-5 and TRBJ2-7, with D possibly TRBD2 on 5 matching bases. The germline gives CDR1 MNHEY, CDR2 SVGAGI. This CDR3 comprises 15 residues. V shed 0 bases and J shed 1 base, with 10 bases lying between them.

The chain carries TRBV10-1 and TRBJ1-6; D is uncertain. The CDR3 has 13 amino acids. The germline CDR1 and CDR2 sequences are WNHNN and SYGVQD (reference sequence). The V and J ends lost 8 bases and 10 bases respectively, with 15 bases between them. The CDR3 region has the DNA TGCGCCAGCCGTAGGGAGGGTGGGTCACCCCTCCACTTT. Protein sequence: CASRREGGSPLHF.

The V gene is TRBV6-6, the J gene TRBJ2-5; 8 positions match TRBD1. Germline V gives CDR1 MNHNY, CDR2 SVGAGI (reference sequence). Germline trimming cut 5 bases from V and 11 bases from J; bases unmatched to any gene: 13. The CDR3 loop spans 14 amino acids. CDR3 loop: CASSHQGAPEEQYF. As DNA, the CDR3 is TGTGCCAGCAGTCACCAGGGGGCGCCTGAGGAGCAGTACTTC.

The DNA for the CDR3 is TGTGCCAGCAGCCCGGACAGGGGTGAGACCCAGTACTTC. Residues: CASSPDRGETQYF. This sequence joins TRBV7-7 and TRBJ2-5; 9 bases map to TRBD1. Germline V gene sequence: CDR1 SSHAT, CDR2 FNYEAQ (reference sequence). The length of the CDR3 is 13 residues. V gave up 5 bases and J gave up 5 bases; unmatched junction bases: 3.

The rearrangement joins TRBV27 to TRBJ2-2; 13 nucleotides agree with TRBD2. The V gene end was trimmed by 7 bases and the J gene end by 4 bases; junction bases not matched to a gene: 6. CDR1 is MNHEY and CDR2 is SMNVEV in the germline V gene (reference sequence). The CDR3 has 16 residues. DNA for the CDR3: TGTGCCAGCACAACTAGCGGGAGGGCCAGCACCGGGGAGCTGTTTTTT. Protein: CASTTSGRASTGELFF.

The chain employs TRBV5-5 and TRBJ1-1; 9 nucleotides agree with TRBD1. CDR1 and CDR2 (germline): SGHKS, YYEKEE (reference sequence). This CDR3 has 18 residues. After removal of 2 bases from V and 0 bases from J, the junction contained 11 bases not matched to a gene. This CDR3 is CASSLNSGTGLMNTEAFF. In DNA, the CDR3 is TGTGCCAGCAGCTTAAACTCCGGGACAGGGTTAATGAACACTGAAGCTTTCTTT.

The rearrangement joins TRBV10-2 to TRBJ2-1; D not certain. The CDR3 has 17 amino acids. V dropped 0 bases and J dropped 2 bases, with 14 bases sitting between them. Germline values: CDR1 WSHSY, CDR2 SAAADI. DNA for the CDR3: TGCGCCAGCAGTGAGTCGATTCAGGCTACCGCCTACAATGAGCAGTTCTTC. It is translated as CASSESIQATAYNEQFF.

This clone was recorded a few times. The chain links TRBV7-4 to TRBJ2-7; 12 bases align to TRBD2. Looked up from germline, CDR1 is SGHVT and CDR2 is SQSDAQ. V gave up 5 bases and J gave up 10 bases; unmatched junction bases: 12. The length of the CDR3 is 15 residues. The CDR3 region has the DNA TGTGCCAGCAGCGCACAATCGGGACTAGCGGGTGAACAGTACTTC. It translates to CASSAQSGLAGEQYF.

This clone appeared a single time. A read error is the likely source, as a far larger clone sits one nucleotide away. CDR3 in amino acids: CASSQDYTESGDEQYF. The CDR3 nucleotides are TGTGCCAGCAGCCAAGACTATACTGAATCTGGGGACGAGCAGTACTTC. The gene calls are TRBV11-2 and TRBJ2-7, with D possibly TRBD2 on 5 matching bases. Germline V gives CDR1 SGHAT, CDR2 FQNNGV. This CDR3 has 16 amino acids. V shed 5 bases and J shed 5 bases, with 22 bases lying between them.

To note about this clone: A junction boundary mismatches the germline segment, possibly from a read error. The J gene is TRBJ2-2, the V gene TRBV11-2, with TRBD2 matching 8 bases. The CDR3 covers 16 residues. Germline V CDR1 and CDR2: SGHAT, FQNNGV. The CDR3 reads CASSLDQGLGHRGAVF. The CDR3 bases are TGTGCCAGCAGCTTAGATCAGGGACTAGGTCACCGGGGAGCTGTTTTT.

The genes are TRBV28 and TRBJ2-3; 14 positions agree with TRBD2. From germline, CDR1 is MDHEN and CDR2 SYDVKM. J lost 5 bases, V lost 6 bases, and 4 bases had no gene match. This CDR3 has 15 residues. Here the CDR3 reads CASRRLAGGRDTQYF. The CDR3 DNA is TGTGCCAGCAGAAGACTAGCGGGGGGGCGAGATACGCAGTATTTT. Full variable domain (missing parts from reference TRBV28 and TRBJ2-3): DVKVTQSSRYLVKRTGEKVFLECVQDMDHENMFWYRQDPGLGLRLIYFSYDVKMKEKGDIPEGYSVSREKKERFSLILESASTNQTSMYLCASRRLAGGRDTQYFGPGTRLTVL.

This clone was seen a handful of times. The gene calls are TRBV9 and TRBJ1-1, with 8 bases fitting TRBD1. The CDR3 has 16 residues. Per the germline V gene, CDR1 is SGDLS and CDR2 is YYNGEE. J was trimmed by 2 bases and V by 4 bases; bases with no gene match: 10. The CDR3 DNA reads as TGTGCCAGCAGCCGAGAAACGACAGGGGCCAACACTGAAGCTTTCTTT. This translates into CASSRETTGANTEAFF.

The V and J genes are TRBV7-7 and TRBJ1-5; 8 nucleotides agree with TRBD1. The CDR3 is 18 amino acids. V was clipped by 0 bases and J by 2 bases; unmatched bases: 9. From germline, CDR1 is SSHAT and CDR2 FNYEAQ (reference sequence). The CDR3 protein is CASSLASLQGVRNQPQHF. CDR3 nucleotides: TGTGCCAGCAGCTTAGCCTCTTTACAGGGGGTACGCAATCAGCCCCAGCATTTT.

The chain couples TRBV18 to TRBJ1-4, with TRBD1 as a possible D gene (5 bases). Trimming left V 5 bases short and J 5 bases short, with 9 bases between. Germline loops: CDR1 KGHSH, CDR2 LQKENI. The CDR3 has 13 residues. The CDR3 DNA is TGTGCCAGCTCAAGGGACTGGAATGAAAAACTGTTTTTT. It translates to CASSRDWNEKLFF.

The rearrangement links TRBV6-5 to TRBJ1-2; D not certain. This CDR3 has 13 residues. Deletions cut 5 bases from V and 9 bases from J, with 16 bases between. Germline CDR1 and CDR2: MNHEY and SVGAGI. The CDR3 DNA reads TGTGCCAGCAGTGGACGGTCTCTCTCGAGCTACACCTTC. Its protein is CASSGRSLSSYTF.

The rearrangement links TRBV11-2 to TRBJ1-1; D unclear. The CDR3 runs to 14 residues. Germline lookup yields CDR1 SGHAT and CDR2 FQNNGV. Trimming left V 1 base short and J 5 bases short, with 11 bases between. The CDR3 nucleotides read TGTGCCAGCAGCTTAGTAGGACCGGGAACTGAAGCTTTCTTT. Its protein is CASSLVGPGTEAFF.

V is TRBV19 and J is TRBJ1-5; 7 bases align to TRBD1. The CDR3 length is 15 residues. J lost 7 bases, V lost 2 bases, and 8 bases had no gene match. Germline V gene data show CDR1 as LNHDA and CDR2 as SQIVND (reference sequence). CDR3: CASSISTGLGQPQHF. The CDR3 DNA reads TGTGCCAGTAGTATATCGACAGGGTTGGGGCAGCCCCAGCATTTT.

The CDR3 sequence: CASSPPGLAGGSYNEQFF. In DNA, the CDR3 is TGCGCCAGCAGCCCGCCGGGACTAGCGGGGGGATCCTACAATGAGCAGTTCTTC. This rearrangement joins TRBV5-1 to TRBJ2-1; 15 bases agree with TRBD2. V was clipped by 4 bases and J by 1 base; unmatched bases: 6. Germline values: CDR1 SGHRS, CDR2 YFSETQ. CDR3 length equals 18 residues.

The chain recombines TRBV5-1 with TRBJ1-4; 7 bases are shared with TRBD1. Germline V lookup: CDR1 SGHRS, CDR2 YFSETQ. This CDR3 has 15 residues. Trimming removed 4 bases from V and 7 bases from J; junction bases left unmatched: 10. In nucleotides, the CDR3 is TGCGCCAGCAGCCAGGGACAGACTAAGAGTGAAAAACTGTTTTTT. This encodes CASSQGQTKSEKLFF.

This clone was picked up one time. CDR3 sequence reads: CASSPPGGDGYEQYF. CDR3 DNA sequence: TGTGCCAGCTCACCCCCGGGGGGAGATGGTTACGAGCAGTACTTC. The chain combines TRBV18 with TRBJ2-7, with 7 bases that match TRBD2. Germline lookup yields CDR1 KGHSH and CDR2 LQKENI. Unmatched junction bases numbered 9, after V lost 3 bases and J lost 4 bases. This CDR3 is built from 15 residues.

The rearrangement links TRBV6-5 to TRBJ2-5; TRBD1 agrees at 10 bases. CDR1 is MNHEY and CDR2 is SVGAGI in the germline V gene. Trimming at V came to 0 bases and at J to 4 bases, leaving 2 bases not matched to a gene. This CDR3 contains 15 residues. The CDR3 protein is CASSYSGQGIETQYF. The CDR3 DNA reads as TGTGCCAGCAGTTACTCGGGACAGGGGATAGAGACCCAGTACTTC.